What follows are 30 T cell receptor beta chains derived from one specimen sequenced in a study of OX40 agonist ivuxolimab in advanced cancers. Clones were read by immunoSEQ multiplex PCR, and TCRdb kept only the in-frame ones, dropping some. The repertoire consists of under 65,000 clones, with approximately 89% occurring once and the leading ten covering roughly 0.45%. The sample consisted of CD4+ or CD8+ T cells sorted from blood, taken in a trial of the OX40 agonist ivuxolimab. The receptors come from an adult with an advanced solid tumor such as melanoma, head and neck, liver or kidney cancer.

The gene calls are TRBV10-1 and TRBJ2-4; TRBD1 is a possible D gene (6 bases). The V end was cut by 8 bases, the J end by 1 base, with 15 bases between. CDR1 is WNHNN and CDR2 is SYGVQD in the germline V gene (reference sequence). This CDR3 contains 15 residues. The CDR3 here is CASSLGQGAKNIQYF. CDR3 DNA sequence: TGCGCCAGCTCACTCGGGCAGGGGGCCAAAAACATTCAGTACTTC.

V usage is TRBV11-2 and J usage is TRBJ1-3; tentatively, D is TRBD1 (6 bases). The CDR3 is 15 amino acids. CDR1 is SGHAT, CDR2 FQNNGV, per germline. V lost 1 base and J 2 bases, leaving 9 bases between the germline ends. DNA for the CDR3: TGTGCCAGCAGCTTAGCTCGGACAGCTGGAAACACCATATATTTT. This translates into CASSLARTAGNTIYF.

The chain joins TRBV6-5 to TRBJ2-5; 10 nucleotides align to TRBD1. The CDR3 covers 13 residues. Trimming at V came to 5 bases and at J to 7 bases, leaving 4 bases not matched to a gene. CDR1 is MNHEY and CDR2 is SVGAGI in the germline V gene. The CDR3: CASSAGTGATQYF. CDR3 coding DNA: TGTGCCAGCAGTGCCGGGACAGGGGCGACCCAGTACTTC.

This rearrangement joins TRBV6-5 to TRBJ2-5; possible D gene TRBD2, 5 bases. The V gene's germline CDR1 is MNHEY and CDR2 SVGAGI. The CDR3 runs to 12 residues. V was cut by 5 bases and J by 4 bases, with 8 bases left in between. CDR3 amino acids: CASSHGRETQYF. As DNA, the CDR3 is TGTGCCAGCAGTCATGGGAGAGAGACCCAGTACTTC.

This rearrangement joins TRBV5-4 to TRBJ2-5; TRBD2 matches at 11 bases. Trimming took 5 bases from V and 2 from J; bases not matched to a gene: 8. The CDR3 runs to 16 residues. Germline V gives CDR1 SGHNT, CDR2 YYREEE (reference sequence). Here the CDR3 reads CASSSGLAGIQETQYF. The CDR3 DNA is TGTGCCAGCAGTTCTGGACTAGCGGGCATACAAGAGACCCAGTACTTC. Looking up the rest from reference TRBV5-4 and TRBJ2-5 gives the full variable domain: ETGVTQSPTHLIKTRGQQVTLRCSSQSGHNTVSWYQQALGQGPQFIFQYYREEENGRGNFPPRFSGLQFPNYSSELNVNALELDDSALYLCASSSGLAGIQETQYFGPGTRLLVL.

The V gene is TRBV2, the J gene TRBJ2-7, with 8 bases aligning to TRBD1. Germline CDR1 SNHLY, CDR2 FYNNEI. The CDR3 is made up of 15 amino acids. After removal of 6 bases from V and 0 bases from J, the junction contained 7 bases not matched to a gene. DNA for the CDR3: TGTGCCAGCAGGAAAGGACAGGGCATCTCCTACGAGCAGTACTTC. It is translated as CASRKGQGISYEQYF.

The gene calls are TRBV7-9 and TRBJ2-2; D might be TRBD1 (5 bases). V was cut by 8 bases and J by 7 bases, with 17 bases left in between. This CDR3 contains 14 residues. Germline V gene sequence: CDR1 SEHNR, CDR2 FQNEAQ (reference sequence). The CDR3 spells CASVSPRAVGELFF. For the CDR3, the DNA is TGTGCCAGCGTATCTCCCAGGGCGGTCGGGGAGCTGTTTTTT.

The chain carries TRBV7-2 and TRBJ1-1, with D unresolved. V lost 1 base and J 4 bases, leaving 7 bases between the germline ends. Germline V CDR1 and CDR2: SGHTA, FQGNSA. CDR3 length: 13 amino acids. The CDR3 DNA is TGTGCCAGCAGCTTAGATTGGGGCACTGAAGCTTTCTTT. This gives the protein CASSLDWGTEAFF. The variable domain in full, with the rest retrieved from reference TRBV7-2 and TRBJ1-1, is GAGVSQSPSNKVTEKGKDVELRCDPISGHTALYWYRQSLGQGLEFLIYFQGNSAPDKSGLPSDRFSAERTGGSVSTLTIQRTQQEDSAVYLCASSLDWGTEAFFGQGTRLTVV.

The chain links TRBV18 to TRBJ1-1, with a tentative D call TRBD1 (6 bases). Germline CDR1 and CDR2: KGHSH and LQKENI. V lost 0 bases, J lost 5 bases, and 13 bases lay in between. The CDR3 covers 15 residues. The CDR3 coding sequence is TGTGCCAGCTCACCACCTGGGACAACCAGAACTGAAGCTTTCTTT. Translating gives CASSPPGTTRTEAFF.

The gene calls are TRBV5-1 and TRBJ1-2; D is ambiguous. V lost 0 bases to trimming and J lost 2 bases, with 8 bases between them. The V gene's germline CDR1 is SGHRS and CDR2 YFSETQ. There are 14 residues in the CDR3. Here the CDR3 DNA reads TGCGCCAGCAGCTTGGCCCCAGGAAACTATGGCTACACCTTC. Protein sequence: CASSLAPGNYGYTF.

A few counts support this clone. CDR3 amino acids: CASSSSSGTASYF. In DNA form, the CDR3 reads TGTGCCAGCAGCTCCTCGTCCGGGACAGCATCCTACTTC. The chain combines TRBV11-3 with TRBJ2-7; 7 bases are a match to TRBD1. There are 13 residues in the CDR3. Germline CDR1 reads SGHNT; CDR2 reads YENEEA. The trim removed 4 bases at V and 13 bases at J, leaving 13 bases unmatched.

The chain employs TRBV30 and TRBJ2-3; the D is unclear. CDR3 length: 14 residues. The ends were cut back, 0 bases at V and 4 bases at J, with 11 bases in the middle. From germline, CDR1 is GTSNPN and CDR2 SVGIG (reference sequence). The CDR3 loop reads CAWSVRASADTQYF. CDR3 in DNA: TGTGCCTGGAGTGTACGTGCGAGCGCAGATACGCAGTATTTT.

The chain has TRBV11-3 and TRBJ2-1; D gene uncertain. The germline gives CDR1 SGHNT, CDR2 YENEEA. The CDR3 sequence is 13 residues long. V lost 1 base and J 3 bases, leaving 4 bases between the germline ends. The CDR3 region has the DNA TGTGCCAGCAGCTTAGGGAACTACAATGAGCAGTTCTTC. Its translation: CASSLGNYNEQFF.

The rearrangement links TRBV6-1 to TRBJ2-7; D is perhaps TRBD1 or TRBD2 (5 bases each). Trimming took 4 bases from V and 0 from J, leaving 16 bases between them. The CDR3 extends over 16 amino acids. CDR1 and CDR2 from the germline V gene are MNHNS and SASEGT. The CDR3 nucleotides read TGTGCCAGCAGTGCTTCCGGGACGCATCGCTCCTACGAGCAGTACTTC. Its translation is CASSASGTHRSYEQYF.

Written as DNA, the CDR3 is TGTGCCAGCAGCGTACAGGGGGCGTGGGGGACTGAAGCTTTCTTT. Translated: CASSVQGAWGTEAFF. The chain recombines TRBV9 with TRBJ1-1; 8 bases line up with TRBD1. Germline V CDR1 and CDR2: SGDLS, YYNGEE. With V trimmed by 1 base and J by 5 bases, 7 bases remained unmatched. CDR3 length: 15 amino acids.

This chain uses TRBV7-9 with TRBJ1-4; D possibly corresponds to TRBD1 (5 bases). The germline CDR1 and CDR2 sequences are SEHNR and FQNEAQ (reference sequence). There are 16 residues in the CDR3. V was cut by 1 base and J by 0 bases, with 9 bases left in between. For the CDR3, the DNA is TGTGCCAGCAGCTTAGTAGGGGATGCAACTAATGAAAAACTGTTTTTT. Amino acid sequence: CASSLVGDATNEKLFF.

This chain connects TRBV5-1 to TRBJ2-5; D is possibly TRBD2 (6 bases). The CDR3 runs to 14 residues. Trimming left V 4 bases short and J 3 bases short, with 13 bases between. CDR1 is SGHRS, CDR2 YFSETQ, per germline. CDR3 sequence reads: CASSLDGGKETQYF. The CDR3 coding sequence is TGCGCCAGCAGCCTGGACGGGGGAAAAGAGACCCAGTACTTC. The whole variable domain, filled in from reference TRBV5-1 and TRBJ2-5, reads KAGVTQTPRYLIKTRGQQVTLSCSPISGHRSVSWYQQTPGQGLQFLFEYFSETQRNKGNFPGRFSGRQFSNSRSEMNVSTLELGDSALYLCASSLDGGKETQYFGPGTRLLVL.

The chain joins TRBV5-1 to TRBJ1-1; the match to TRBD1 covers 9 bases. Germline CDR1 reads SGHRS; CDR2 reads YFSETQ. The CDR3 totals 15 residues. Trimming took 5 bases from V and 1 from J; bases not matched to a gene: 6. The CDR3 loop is CASSKQGAGNTEAFF. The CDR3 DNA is TGCGCCAGCAGTAAACAGGGGGCAGGGAACACTGAAGCTTTCTTT.

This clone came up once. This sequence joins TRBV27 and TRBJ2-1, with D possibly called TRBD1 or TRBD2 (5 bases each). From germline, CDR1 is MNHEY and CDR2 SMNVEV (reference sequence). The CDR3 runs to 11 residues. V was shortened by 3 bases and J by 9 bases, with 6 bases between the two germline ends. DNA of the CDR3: TGTGCCAGCAGTTTGGGACCTGAGCAGTTCTTC. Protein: CASSLGPEQFF.

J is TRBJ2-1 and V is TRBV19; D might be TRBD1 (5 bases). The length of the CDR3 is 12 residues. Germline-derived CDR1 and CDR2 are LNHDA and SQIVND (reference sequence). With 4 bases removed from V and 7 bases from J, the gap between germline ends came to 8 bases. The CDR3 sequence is CASSTQVNEQFF. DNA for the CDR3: TGTGCCAGTAGTACACAGGTTAATGAGCAGTTCTTC.

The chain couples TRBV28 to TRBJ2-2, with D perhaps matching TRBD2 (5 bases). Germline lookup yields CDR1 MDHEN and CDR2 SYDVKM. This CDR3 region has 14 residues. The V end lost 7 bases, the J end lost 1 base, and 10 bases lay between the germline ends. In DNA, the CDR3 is TGTGCCAGCAACTTTGGAGGGAACACCGGGGAGCTGTTTTTT. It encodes CASNFGGNTGELFF. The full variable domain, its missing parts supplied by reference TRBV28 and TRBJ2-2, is DVKVTQSSRYLVKRTGEKVFLECVQDMDHENMFWYRQDPGLGLRLIYFSYDVKMKEKGDIPEGYSVSREKKERFSLILESASTNQTSMYLCASNFGGNTGELFFGEGSRLTVL.

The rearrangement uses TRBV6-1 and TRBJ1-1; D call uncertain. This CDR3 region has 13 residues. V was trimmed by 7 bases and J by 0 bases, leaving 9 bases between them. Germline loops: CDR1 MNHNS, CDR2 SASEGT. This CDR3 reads CASKTEMNTEAFF. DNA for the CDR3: TGTGCCAGCAAAACGGAGATGAACACTGAAGCTTTCTTT.

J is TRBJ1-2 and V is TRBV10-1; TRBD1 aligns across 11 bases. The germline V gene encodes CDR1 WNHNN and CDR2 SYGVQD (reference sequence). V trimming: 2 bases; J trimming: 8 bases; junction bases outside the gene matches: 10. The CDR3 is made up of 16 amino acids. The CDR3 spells CASSEPRDRGENGYTF. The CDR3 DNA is TGCGCCAGCAGTGAGCCCCGGGACAGGGGGGAGAACGGCTACACCTTC.

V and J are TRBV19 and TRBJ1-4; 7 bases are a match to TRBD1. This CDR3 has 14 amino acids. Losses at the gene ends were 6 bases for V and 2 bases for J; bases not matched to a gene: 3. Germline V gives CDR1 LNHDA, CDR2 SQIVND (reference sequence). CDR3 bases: TGTGCCAGTAGACAGGGGTATACTAATGAAAAACTGTTTTTT. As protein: CASRQGYTNEKLFF.

This CDR3 is CASSIFETNNEQFF. The CDR3 nucleotides read TGTGCCAGTAGTATTTTCGAGACAAACAATGAGCAGTTCTTC. This chain connects TRBV19 to TRBJ2-1; D is unclear. The CDR3 spans 14 residues. V dropped 3 bases and J dropped 5 bases, with 11 bases sitting between them. CDR1 LNHDA and CDR2 SQIVND come from the germline V gene (reference sequence).

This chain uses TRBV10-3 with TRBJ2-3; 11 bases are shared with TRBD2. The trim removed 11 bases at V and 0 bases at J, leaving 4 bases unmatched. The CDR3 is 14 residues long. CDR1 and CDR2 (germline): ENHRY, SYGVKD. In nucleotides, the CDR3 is TGTGCCTCCGGACTAGCGGGTAGCACAGATACGCAGTATTTT. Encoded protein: CASGLAGSTDTQYF.

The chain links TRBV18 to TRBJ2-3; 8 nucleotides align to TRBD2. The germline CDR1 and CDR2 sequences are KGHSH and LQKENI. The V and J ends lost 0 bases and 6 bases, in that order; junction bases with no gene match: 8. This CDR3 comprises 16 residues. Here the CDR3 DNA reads TGTGCCAGCTCACCACCGACCCGGACTAGCATTGATACGCAGTATTTT. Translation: CASSPPTRTSIDTQYF.

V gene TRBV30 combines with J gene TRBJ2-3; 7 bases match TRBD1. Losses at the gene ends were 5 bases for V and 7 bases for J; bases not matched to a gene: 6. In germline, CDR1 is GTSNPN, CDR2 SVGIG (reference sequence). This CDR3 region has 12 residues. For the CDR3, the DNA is TGTGCCTGGGAACCGGGACAGCATACGCAGTATTTT. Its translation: CAWEPGQHTQYF. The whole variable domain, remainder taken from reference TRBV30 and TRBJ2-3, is SQTIHQWPATLVQPVGSPLSLECTVEGTSNPNLYWYRQAAGRGLQLLFYSVGIGQISSEVPQNLSASRPQDRQFILSSKKLLLSDSGFYLCAWEPGQHTQYFGPGTRLTVL.

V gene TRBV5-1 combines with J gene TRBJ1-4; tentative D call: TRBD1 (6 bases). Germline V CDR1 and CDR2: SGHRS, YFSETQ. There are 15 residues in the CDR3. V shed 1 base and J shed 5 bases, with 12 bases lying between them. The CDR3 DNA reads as TGCGCCAGCAGCTTGCAGACAGGTGGAAATGAAAAACTGTTTTTT. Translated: CASSLQTGGNEKLFF.

CDR3 nucleotides: TGTGCCAGCAGCCTGATCGGGGGCGGGCAGCCCCAGCATTTT. Translating gives CASSLIGGGQPQHF. The chain joins TRBV6-4 to TRBJ1-5; tentatively, D is TRBD1 (6 bases). This CDR3 spans 14 amino acids. V shed 6 bases and J shed 7 bases, with 16 bases lying between them. The V gene's germline CDR1 is MRHNA and CDR2 SNTAGT.